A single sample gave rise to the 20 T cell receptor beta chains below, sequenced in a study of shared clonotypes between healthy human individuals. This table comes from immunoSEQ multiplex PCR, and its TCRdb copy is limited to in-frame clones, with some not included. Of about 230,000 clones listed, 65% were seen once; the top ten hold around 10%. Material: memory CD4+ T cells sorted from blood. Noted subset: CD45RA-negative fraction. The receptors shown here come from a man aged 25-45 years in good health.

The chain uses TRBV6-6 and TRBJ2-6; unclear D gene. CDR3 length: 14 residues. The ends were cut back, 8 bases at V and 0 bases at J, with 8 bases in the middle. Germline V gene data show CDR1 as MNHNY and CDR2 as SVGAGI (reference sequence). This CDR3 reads CASRVSSGANVLTF. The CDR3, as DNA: TGTGCCAGCCGGGTTTCCTCTGGGGCCAACGTCCTGACTTTC.

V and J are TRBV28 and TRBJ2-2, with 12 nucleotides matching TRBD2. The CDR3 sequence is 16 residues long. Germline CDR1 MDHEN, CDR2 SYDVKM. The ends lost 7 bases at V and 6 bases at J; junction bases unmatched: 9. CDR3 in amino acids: CASTPSGRAGAGELFF. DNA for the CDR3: TGTGCCAGCACTCCTAGCGGGAGGGCCGGGGCCGGGGAGCTGTTTTTT.

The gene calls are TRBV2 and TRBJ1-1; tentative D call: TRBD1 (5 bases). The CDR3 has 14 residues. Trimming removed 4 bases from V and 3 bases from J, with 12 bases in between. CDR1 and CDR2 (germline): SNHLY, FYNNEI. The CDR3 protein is CASSVQGGDTEAFF. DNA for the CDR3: TGTGCCAGCAGTGTTCAGGGAGGGGACACTGAAGCTTTCTTT. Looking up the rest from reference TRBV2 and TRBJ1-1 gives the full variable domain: EPEVTQTPSHQVTQMGQEVILRCVPISNHLYFYWYRQILGQKVEFLVSFYNNEISEKSEIFDDQFSVERPDGSNFTLKIRSTKLEDSAMYFCASSVQGGDTEAFFGQGTRLTVV.

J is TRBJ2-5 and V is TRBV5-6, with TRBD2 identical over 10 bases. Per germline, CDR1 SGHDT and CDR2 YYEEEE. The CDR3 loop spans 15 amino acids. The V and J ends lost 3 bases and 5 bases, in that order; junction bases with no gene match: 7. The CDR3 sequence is CASSSSGRGSETQYF. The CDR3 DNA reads TGTGCCAGCAGCTCGAGCGGGAGGGGGTCGGAGACCCAGTACTTC.

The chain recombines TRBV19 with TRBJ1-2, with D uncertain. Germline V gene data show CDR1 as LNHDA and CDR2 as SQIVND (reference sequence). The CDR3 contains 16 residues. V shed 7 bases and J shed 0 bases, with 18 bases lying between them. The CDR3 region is CASTERGRLSNYGYTF. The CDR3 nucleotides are TGTGCCAGTACCGAACGCGGCCGGTTGTCTAACTATGGCTACACCTTC.

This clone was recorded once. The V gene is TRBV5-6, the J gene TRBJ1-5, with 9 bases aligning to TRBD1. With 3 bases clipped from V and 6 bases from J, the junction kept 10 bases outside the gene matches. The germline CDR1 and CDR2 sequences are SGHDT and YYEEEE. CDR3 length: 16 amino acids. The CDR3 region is CASSSKTGGESQPQHF. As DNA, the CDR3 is TGTGCCAGCAGCTCTAAGACAGGGGGTGAAAGTCAGCCCCAGCATTTT.

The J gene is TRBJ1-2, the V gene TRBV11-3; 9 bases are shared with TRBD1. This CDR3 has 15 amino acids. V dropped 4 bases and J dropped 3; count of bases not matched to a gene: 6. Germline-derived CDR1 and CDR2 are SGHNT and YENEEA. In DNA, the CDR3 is TGTGCCAGCAGCTCCGCGGACAGGGGCGACTATGGCTACACCTTC. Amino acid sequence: CASSSADRGDYGYTF.

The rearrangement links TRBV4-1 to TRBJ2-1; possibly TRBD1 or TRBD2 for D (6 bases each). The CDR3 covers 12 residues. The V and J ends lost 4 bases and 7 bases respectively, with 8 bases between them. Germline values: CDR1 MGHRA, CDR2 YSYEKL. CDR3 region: CASSLGGNEQFF. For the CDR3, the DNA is TGCGCCAGCAGCCTAGGGGGGAATGAGCAGTTCTTC.

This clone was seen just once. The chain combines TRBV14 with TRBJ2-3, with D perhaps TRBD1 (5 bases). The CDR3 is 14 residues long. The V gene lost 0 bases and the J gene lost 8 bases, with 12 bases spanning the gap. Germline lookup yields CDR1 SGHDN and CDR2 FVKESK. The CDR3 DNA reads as TGTGCCAGCAGCCAAGAACAGGTTTCCCTTACGCAGTATTTT. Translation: CASSQEQVSLTQYF.

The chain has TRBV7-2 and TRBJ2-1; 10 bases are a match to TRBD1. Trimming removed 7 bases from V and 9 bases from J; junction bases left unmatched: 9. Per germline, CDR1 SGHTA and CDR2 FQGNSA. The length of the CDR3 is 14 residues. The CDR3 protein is CASILDRGRGEQFF. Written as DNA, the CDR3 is TGTGCCAGCATACTAGACAGGGGGCGAGGTGAGCAGTTCTTC.

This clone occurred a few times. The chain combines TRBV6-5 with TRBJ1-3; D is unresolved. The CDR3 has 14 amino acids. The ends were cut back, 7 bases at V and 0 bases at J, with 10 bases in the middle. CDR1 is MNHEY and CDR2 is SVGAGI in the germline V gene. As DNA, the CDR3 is TGTGCCAGCATTGCCCGGCCCTCTGGAAACACCATATATTTT. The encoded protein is CASIARPSGNTIYF.

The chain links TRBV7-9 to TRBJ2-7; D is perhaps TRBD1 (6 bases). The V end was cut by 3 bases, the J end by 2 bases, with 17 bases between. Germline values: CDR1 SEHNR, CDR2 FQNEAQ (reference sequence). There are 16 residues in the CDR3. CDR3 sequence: CASSFSQGPKTYEQYF. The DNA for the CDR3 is TGTGCCAGCAGCTTTTCACAGGGCCCTAAAACCTACGAGCAGTACTTC.

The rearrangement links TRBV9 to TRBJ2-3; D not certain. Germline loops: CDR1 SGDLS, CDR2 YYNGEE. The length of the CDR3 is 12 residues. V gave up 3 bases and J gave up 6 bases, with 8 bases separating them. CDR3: CASSATSDTQYF. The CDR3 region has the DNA TGTGCCAGCAGCGCCACGTCGGATACGCAGTATTTT.

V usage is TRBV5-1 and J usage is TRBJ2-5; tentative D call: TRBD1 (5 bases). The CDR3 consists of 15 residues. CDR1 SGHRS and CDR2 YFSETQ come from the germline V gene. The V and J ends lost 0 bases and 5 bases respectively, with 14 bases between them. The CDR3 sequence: CASSLGLGRWETQYF. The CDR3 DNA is TGCGCCAGCAGCTTGGGGCTGGGGCGGTGGGAGACCCAGTACTTC.

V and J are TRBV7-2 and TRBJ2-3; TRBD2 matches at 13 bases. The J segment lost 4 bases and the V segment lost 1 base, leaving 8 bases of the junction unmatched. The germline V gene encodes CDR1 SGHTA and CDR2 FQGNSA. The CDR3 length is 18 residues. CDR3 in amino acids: CASSLVGTSGMGPDTQYF. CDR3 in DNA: TGTGCCAGCAGCTTAGTGGGGACTAGCGGGATGGGACCAGATACGCAGTATTTT. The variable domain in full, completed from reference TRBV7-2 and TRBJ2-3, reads GAGVSQSPSNKVTEKGKDVELRCDPISGHTALYWYRQSLGQGLEFLIYFQGNSAPDKSGLPSDRFSAERTGGSVSTLTIQRTQQEDSAVYLCASSLVGTSGMGPDTQYFGPGTRLTVL.

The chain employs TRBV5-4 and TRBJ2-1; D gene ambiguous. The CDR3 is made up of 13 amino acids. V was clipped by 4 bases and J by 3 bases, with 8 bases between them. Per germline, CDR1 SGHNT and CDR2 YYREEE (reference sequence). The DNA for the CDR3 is TGTGCCAGCAGCATGGACGGCTACAATGAGCAGTTCTTC. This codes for CASSMDGYNEQFF.

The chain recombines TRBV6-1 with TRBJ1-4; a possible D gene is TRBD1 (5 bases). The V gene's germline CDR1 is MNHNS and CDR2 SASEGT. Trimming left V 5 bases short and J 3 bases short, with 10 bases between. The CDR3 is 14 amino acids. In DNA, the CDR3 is TGTGCCAGCAGTATCGGGGGGGCTAATGAAAAACTGTTTTTT. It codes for CASSIGGANEKLFF.

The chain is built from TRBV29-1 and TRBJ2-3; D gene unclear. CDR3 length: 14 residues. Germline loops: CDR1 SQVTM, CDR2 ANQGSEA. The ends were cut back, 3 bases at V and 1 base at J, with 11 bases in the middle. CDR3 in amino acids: CSVDKRKGTDTQYF. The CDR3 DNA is TGCAGCGTTGATAAGCGAAAAGGCACAGATACGCAGTATTTT.

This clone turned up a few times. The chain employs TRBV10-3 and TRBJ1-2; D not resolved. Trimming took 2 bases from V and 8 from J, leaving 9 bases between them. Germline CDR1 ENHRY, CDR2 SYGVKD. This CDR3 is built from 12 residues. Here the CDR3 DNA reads TGTGCCATCAGTGAGATTGGGCGCGGCTACACCTTC. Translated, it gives CAISEIGRGYTF.

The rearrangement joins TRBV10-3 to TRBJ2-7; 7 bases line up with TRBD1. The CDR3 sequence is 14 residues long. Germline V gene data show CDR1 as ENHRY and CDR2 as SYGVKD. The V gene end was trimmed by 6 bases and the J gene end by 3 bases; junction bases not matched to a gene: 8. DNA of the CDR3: TGTGCCATCAGCCGGACAGGAGAAAACTACGAGCAGTACTTC. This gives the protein CAISRTGENYEQYF.